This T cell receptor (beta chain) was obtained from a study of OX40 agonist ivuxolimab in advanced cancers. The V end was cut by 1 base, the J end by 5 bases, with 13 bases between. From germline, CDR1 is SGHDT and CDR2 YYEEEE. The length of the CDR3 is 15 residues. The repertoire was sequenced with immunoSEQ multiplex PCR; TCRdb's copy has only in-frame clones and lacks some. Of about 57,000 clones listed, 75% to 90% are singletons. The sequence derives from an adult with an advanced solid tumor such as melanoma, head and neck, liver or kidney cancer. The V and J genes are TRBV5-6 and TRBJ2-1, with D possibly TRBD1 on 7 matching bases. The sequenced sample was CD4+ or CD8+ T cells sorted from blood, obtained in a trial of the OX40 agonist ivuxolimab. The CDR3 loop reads CASSLWGRGDNEQFF. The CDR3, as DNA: TGTGCCAGCAGCTTGTGGGGCAGGGGGGACAATGAGCAGTTCTTC. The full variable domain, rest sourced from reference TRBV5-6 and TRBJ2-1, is DAGVTQSPTHLIKTRGQQVTLRCSPKSGHDTVSWYQQALGQGPQFIFQYYEEEERQRGNFPDRFSGHQFPNYSSELNVNALLLGDSALYLCASSLWGRGDNEQFFGPGTRLTVL.